This entry lists 29 T cell receptor beta chains sequenced from one sample in a study of blood T cell repertoires in COVID-19. The repertoire was sequenced with immunoSEQ multiplex PCR; TCRdb's copy has only in-frame clones and lacks some. This sample has 350,000 to 450,000 clones, with approximately 89% found just once. Sequencing was performed on PBMCs or T cells enriched from blood (not recorded which). Receptors were obtained from a woman aged 25 to 39 who had recovered from COVID-19.

The genes are TRBV28 and TRBJ1-5; D is undetermined. The CDR3 is 16 amino acids. Trimming took 4 bases from V and 0 from J, leaving 13 bases between them. Germline V gene data show CDR1 as MDHEN and CDR2 as SYDVKM. This CDR3 reads CASSSMTTLSNQPQHF. The CDR3 bases are TGTGCCAGCAGTTCCATGACAACCCTTAGCAATCAGCCCCAGCATTTT.

The genes are TRBV28 and TRBJ1-5; D is undetermined. Germline V CDR1 and CDR2: MDHEN, SYDVKM. V shed 6 bases and J shed 7 bases, with 19 bases lying between them. This CDR3 contains 15 residues. Here the CDR3 reads CASRSSRYSLQPQHF. CDR3 DNA sequence: TGTGCCAGCAGATCGAGCCGATACTCGTTACAGCCCCAGCATTTT.

The chain joins TRBV7-8 to TRBJ1-2, with TRBD1 matching 9 bases. CDR3 size: 16 residues. The J segment lost 0 bases and the V segment lost 2 bases, leaving 4 bases of the junction unmatched. Germline assignment: CDR1 SGHVS and CDR2 FQNEAQ. The CDR3 region is CASSLRGTGSNYGYTF. The CDR3 DNA reads TGTGCCAGCAGCTTAAGGGGGACAGGGTCTAACTATGGCTACACCTTC. Complete variable domain (other parts from reference TRBV7-8 and TRBJ1-2): GAGVSQSPRYKVAKRGQDVALRCDPISGHVSLFWYQQALGQGPEFLTYFQNEAQLDKSGLPSDRFFAERPEGSVSTLKIQRTQQEDSAVYLCASSLRGTGSNYGYTFGSGTRLTVV.

The chain combines TRBV5-5 with TRBJ1-5; the match to TRBD1 covers 7 bases. J gave up 7 bases and V 0 bases, and 7 bases lay outside the gene matches. The CDR3 totals 15 residues. Germline CDR1 and CDR2: SGHKS and YYEKEE (reference sequence). The CDR3 is CASSLGTGVRQPQHF. The CDR3, as DNA: TGTGCCAGCAGCTTGGGAACAGGGGTAAGGCAGCCCCAGCATTTT.

The CDR3 coding sequence is TGTGCCAGCAGCCCCCGGCCAGGGCGACCTAATGAAAAACTGTTTTTT. Its protein product is CASSPRPGRPNEKLFF. V gene TRBV7-6 combines with J gene TRBJ1-4; D may be TRBD1 (5 bases). The CDR3 is 16 residues long. Germline V gene sequence: CDR1 SGHVS, CDR2 FNYEAQ. Trimming cost V 5 bases and J 3 bases, with 16 bases left between them.

This sequence joins TRBV5-1 and TRBJ1-2; the D gene is possibly TRBD1 (5 bases). Germline V gives CDR1 SGHRS, CDR2 YFSETQ. Trimming stripped 3 bases from V and 6 bases from J, with 15 bases between. The length of the CDR3 is 14 residues. The CDR3: CASSSHPWGDGYTF. Written as DNA, the CDR3 is TGCGCCAGCAGCTCCCACCCTTGGGGGGATGGCTACACCTTC.

This clone showed up just once. This chain joins TRBV7-9 and TRBJ2-1; perhaps TRBD1 as D (6 bases). There are 16 residues in the CDR3. In germline, CDR1 is SEHNR, CDR2 FQNEAQ (reference sequence). V lost 4 bases and J 5 bases, leaving 18 bases between the germline ends. Written as DNA, the CDR3 is TGTGCCAGCAGCTCGTATCCTACAGGGACCGACAATGAGCAGTTCTTC. Its translation: CASSSYPTGTDNEQFF.

The chain links TRBV4-1 to TRBJ1-2, with D hard to call. CDR3 length equals 15 residues. With 1 base removed from V and 3 bases from J, the gap between germline ends came to 12 bases. Germline CDR1 MGHRA, CDR2 YSYEKL. CDR3 sequence (DNA): TGCGCCAGCAGCCAAGTTCTAGGCTCTCACTATGGCTACACCTTC. It specifies CASSQVLGSHYGYTF.

The sample holds one count of this clone. The V and J genes are TRBV7-9 and TRBJ1-6; 7 positions match TRBD1. The CDR3 loop spans 18 amino acids. V was clipped by 4 bases and J by 10 bases; unmatched bases: 19. The germline CDR1 and CDR2 sequences are SEHNR and FQNEAQ (reference sequence). CDR3 loop: CASSSQNDRAGWVSPLHF. The CDR3 DNA follows: TGTGCCAGCAGCTCTCAAAATGACAGGGCCGGTTGGGTATCACCCCTCCACTTT. The complete variable domain, with remaining parts taken from reference TRBV7-9 and TRBJ1-6, reads DTGVSQNPRHKITKRGQNVTFRCDPISEHNRLYWYRQTLGQGPEFLTYFQNEAQLEKSRLLSDRFSAERPKGSFSTLEIQRTEQGDSAMYLCASSSQNDRAGWVSPLHFGNGTRLTVT.

The chain joins TRBV19 to TRBJ2-1; 13 nucleotides match TRBD2. The CDR3 is made up of 18 amino acids. J lost 1 base, V lost 3 bases, and 6 bases had no gene match. Germline CDR1 and CDR2: LNHDA and SQIVND (reference sequence). CDR3 region: CASSIGLAGVLSYNEQFF. In DNA form, the CDR3 reads TGTGCCAGTAGTATCGGACTAGCGGGGGTACTTTCCTACAATGAGCAGTTCTTC. The full variable domain, completed using reference TRBV19 and TRBJ2-1, is DGGITQSPKYLFRKEGQNVTLSCEQNLNHDAMYWYRQDPGQGLRLIYYSQIVNDFQKGDIAEGYSVSREKKESFPLTVTSAQKNPTAFYLCASSIGLAGVLSYNEQFFGPGTRLTVL.

The V call is TRBV2, the J call TRBJ1-1; D is uncertain. The CDR3 is made up of 13 amino acids. Trimming removed 6 bases from V and 0 bases from J, with 8 bases in between. Per the germline V gene, CDR1 is SNHLY and CDR2 is FYNNEI. In DNA form, the CDR3 reads TGTGCCAGCAGCTCAGATGTGAACACTGAAGCTTTCTTT. Translating it yields CASSSDVNTEAFF.

V is TRBV6-5 and J is TRBJ1-1; TRBD1 agrees at 8 bases. The V segment lost 3 bases and the J segment 11 bases; nucleotides outside the gene matches: 17. CDR3 length equals 16 residues. Germline CDR1 MNHEY, CDR2 SVGAGI. The CDR3 DNA follows: TGTGCCAGCAGTTATTCAATCGCCATACAGGGGGTCGGGGCTTTCTTT. Translating gives CASSYSIAIQGVGAFF.

This chain links TRBV2 with TRBJ1-5; TRBD1 aligns across 7 bases. From germline, CDR1 is SNHLY and CDR2 FYNNEI. This CDR3 is built from 15 residues. Trimming at V came to 6 bases and at J to 1 base, leaving 6 bases not matched to a gene. The CDR3 sequence is CASSGRDRSNQPQHF. The CDR3 DNA reads TGTGCCAGCAGCGGCCGGGACAGAAGCAATCAGCCCCAGCATTTT.

This clone was observed once. In DNA form, the CDR3 reads TGTGCCAGCAGTTCCGTCAGGGGGACGGGGGAGACCCAGTACTTC. It specifies CASSSVRGTGETQYF. The rearrangement joins TRBV27 to TRBJ2-5, with TRBD1 identical over 7 bases. V trimming: 4 bases; J trimming: 5 bases; junction bases outside the gene matches: 10. This CDR3 contains 15 residues. Germline V gene data show CDR1 as MNHEY and CDR2 as SMNVEV (reference sequence).

The chain carries TRBV9 and TRBJ2-3; 9 bases line up with TRBD2. Germline V gives CDR1 SGDLS, CDR2 YYNGEE. Unmatched junction bases numbered 8, after V lost 3 bases and J lost 3 bases. The CDR3 spans 16 residues. The CDR3 protein is CASSAPRTSVTDTQYF. In nucleotides, the CDR3 is TGTGCCAGCAGCGCCCCACGGACTAGCGTAACAGATACGCAGTATTTT.

V usage is TRBV5-1 and J usage is TRBJ1-5, with a tentative D call TRBD1 (5 bases). Germline V gives CDR1 SGHRS, CDR2 YFSETQ. This CDR3 region has 15 residues. The ends were cut back, 5 bases at V and 5 bases at J, with 17 bases in the middle. This CDR3 reads CASRLGSQGDQPQHF. The CDR3 nucleotides are TGCGCCAGCAGACTGGGTAGTCAGGGCGATCAGCCCCAGCATTTT.

The gene calls are TRBV18 and TRBJ1-1; maybe TRBD1 (5 bases). Trimming pared 3 bases from V and 6 bases from J, leaving 11 bases between. The V gene's germline CDR1 is KGHSH and CDR2 LQKENI. CDR3 length: 13 amino acids. The CDR3 DNA sequence: TGTGCCAGCTCACCGTCGGGACTGGCTGAAGCTTTCTTT. This sequence encodes CASSPSGLAEAFF.

The chain is built from TRBV6-2 or TRBV6-3 and TRBJ2-5; perhaps TRBD2 as D (7 bases). The germline gives CDR1 MNHEY, CDR2 SVGEGT. With 5 bases removed from V and 4 bases from J, the gap between germline ends came to 14 bases. The length of the CDR3 is 14 residues. This chain's CDR3 is CASSPEGGAETQYF. CDR3 sequence (DNA): TGTGCCAGCAGTCCAGAGGGGGGGGCAGAGACCCAGTACTTC.

This chain joins TRBV7-2 and TRBJ2-5; 9 nucleotides align to TRBD2. With V trimmed by 1 base and J by 5 bases, 11 bases remained unmatched. This CDR3 has 17 residues. CDR1 and CDR2 from the germline V gene are SGHTA and FQGNSA. The CDR3 spells CASSLGVSGSFSETQYF. The CDR3 bases are TGTGCCAGCAGCTTAGGAGTTAGCGGGAGTTTCTCGGAGACCCAGTACTTC. Full variable domain (rest looked up from reference TRBV7-2 and TRBJ2-5): GAGVSQSPSNKVTEKGKDVELRCDPISGHTALYWYRQSLGQGLEFLIYFQGNSAPDKSGLPSDRFSAERTGGSVSTLTIQRTQQEDSAVYLCASSLGVSGSFSETQYFGPGTRLLVL.

V usage is TRBV7-2 and J usage is TRBJ2-1; 7 bases fit TRBD1. Germline CDR1 reads SGHTA; CDR2 reads FQGNSA. The CDR3 covers 15 residues. The V gene end was trimmed by 5 bases and the J gene end by 1 base; junction bases not matched to a gene: 5. The CDR3: CASSAQGISYNEQFF. In DNA, the CDR3 is TGTGCCAGCAGCGCACAGGGGATATCCTACAATGAGCAGTTCTTC.

V is TRBV25-1 and J is TRBJ2-1; TRBD1 is a possible D gene (6 bases). This CDR3 is built from 16 residues. Germline V CDR1 and CDR2: MGHDK, SYGVNS. Trimming pared 2 bases from V and 5 bases from J, leaving 16 bases between. The CDR3 bases are TGTGCCAGCAGTGAACCCCAGGGATGGGGGCACAATGAGCAGTTCTTC. This gives the protein CASSEPQGWGHNEQFF.

This chain links TRBV30 with TRBJ2-1; no clear D gene. Germline V gene lookup returns CDR1 GTSNPN and CDR2 SVGIG (reference sequence). V dropped 5 bases and J dropped 0 bases, with 8 bases sitting between them. This CDR3 spans 13 amino acids. Here the CDR3 reads CAWRGISYNEQFF. The CDR3, as DNA: TGTGCCTGGCGCGGTATCTCCTACAATGAGCAGTTCTTC.

The CDR3 loop reads CASSARDRGTNEKLFF. The CDR3 region has the DNA TGTGCCAGCAGCGCGAGGGACAGGGGCACTAATGAAAAACTGTTTTTT. V usage is TRBV13 and J usage is TRBJ1-4; 10 bases line up with TRBD1. There are 16 residues in the CDR3. Germline V lookup: CDR1 PRHDT, CDR2 FYEKMQ (reference sequence). Germline trimming cut 5 bases from V and 2 bases from J; bases unmatched to any gene: 5. Together with reference TRBV13 and TRBJ1-4, the CDR3 gives the full variable domain: AAGVIQSPRHLIKEKRETATLKCYPIPRHDTVYWYQQGPGQDPQFLISFYEKMQSDKGSIPDRFSAQQFSDYHSELNMSSLELGDSALYFCASSARDRGTNEKLFFGSGTQLSVL.

J is TRBJ2-7 and V is TRBV19; TRBD1 might be the D (6 bases). Germline V gives CDR1 LNHDA, CDR2 SQIVND (reference sequence). CDR3 size: 16 residues. Trimming took 7 bases from V and 0 from J, leaving 19 bases between them. The CDR3 sequence: CASTKGGDRSSYEQYF. CDR3 sequence (DNA): TGTGCCAGTACCAAAGGGGGAGACAGGAGCTCCTACGAGCAGTACTTC. The full variable domain, rest sourced from reference TRBV19 and TRBJ2-7, is DGGITQSPKYLFRKEGQNVTLSCEQNLNHDAMYWYRQDPGQGLRLIYYSQIVNDFQKGDIAEGYSVSREKKESFPLTVTSAQKNPTAFYLCASTKGGDRSSYEQYFGPGTRLTVT.

This clone was observed a single time. This chain joins TRBV19 and TRBJ2-6, with 7 bases that match TRBD2. Trimming cost V 1 base and J 4 bases; bases outside gene matches: 4. CDR1 LNHDA and CDR2 SQIVND come from the germline V gene (reference sequence). The CDR3 covers 16 residues. The CDR3 spells CASSIVGGSGANVLTF. The CDR3 coding sequence is TGTGCCAGTAGTATAGTGGGGGGGTCCGGGGCCAACGTCCTGACTTTC.

This rearrangement joins TRBV27 to TRBJ2-7, with D possibly being TRBD2 (6 bases). Trimming shortened V by 4 bases and J by 0 bases, and 13 bases separated the two germline ends. Germline loops: CDR1 MNHEY, CDR2 SMNVEV (reference sequence). CDR3 size: 15 residues. The CDR3 protein is CASSSPGLSSYEQYF. The CDR3 region has the DNA TGTGCCAGCAGTTCACCGGGACTTAGCTCCTACGAGCAGTACTTC.

V usage is TRBV5-1 and J usage is TRBJ1-4, with no clear D. The germline V gene encodes CDR1 SGHRS and CDR2 YFSETQ. The V end was cut by 0 bases, the J end by 7 bases, with 13 bases between. CDR3 length equals 15 residues. The CDR3 spells CASSLVSLAGEKLFF. The CDR3 DNA reads TGCGCCAGCAGCTTGGTTTCCCTAGCTGGTGAAAAACTGTTTTTT.

This clone was recorded only once. The CDR3 reads CASSLEGGASYNEQFF. The CDR3 DNA sequence: TGCGCCAGCAGCTTGGAAGGGGGCGCCTCCTACAATGAGCAGTTCTTC. V usage is TRBV5-1 and J usage is TRBJ2-1; 7 bases map to TRBD1. Germline CDR1 and CDR2: SGHRS and YFSETQ. With 0 bases clipped from V and 0 bases from J, the junction kept 3 bases outside the gene matches. This CDR3 is 16 amino acids long.

The genes are TRBV24-1 and TRBJ2-7; 7 bases map to TRBD1. Losses at the gene ends were 10 bases for V and 8 bases for J; bases not matched to a gene: 22. From germline, CDR1 is KGHDR and CDR2 SFDVKD. The CDR3 spans 16 residues. The CDR3 DNA is TGTGCCACTCCATACCAGTTCTGGACAGGTAGCAAGCAGCAGTACTTC. Translated, it gives CATPYQFWTGSKQQYF.